This TCR beta chain stems from a study of spatial heterogeneity in lung cancer. Across the whole study: Those follow-up PBMC samples that were available underwent sequencing, at a median interval of about 22 months following resection. Among detected sequences, beta-chain ones consistently exceeded alpha-chain ones in number.

Time point given: blood at routine non-recurrence follow-up after resection. Whole RNA from tumor, nontumor lung or frozen PBMC was sequenced unsorted. The table lists this clonotype with many counts. Unique molecular identifiers tagged every individual TCR cDNA molecule. A single record per CDR3 protein comes from TCRdb applying MiXCR to the 5' RACE reads. The top ten clones hold roughly 15% of a sample with more than 95,000 distinct CDR3 sequences, about 12% of them seen once. The sequence derives from a male donor with early-stage non-small cell lung cancer. Here the sequenced sample was PBMCs, taken at follow-up.

In DNA, the CDR3 is TGCAGTGCTAGAGGGGCCTCTGGGGCCAACGTCCTGACTTTC. It is translated as CSARGASGANVLTF. The chain combines TRBV20-1 with TRBJ2-6, with D unresolved. CDR3 length: 14 residues. The germline gives CDR1 DFQATT, CDR2 SNEGSKA (reference sequence). V lost 1 base and J 0 bases, leaving 4 bases between the germline ends.